What follows are 5 T cell receptor beta chains derived from one specimen sequenced in a study of T-cell reconstitution after alpha-beta-depleted transplantation in children. TCRbeta library construction was performed incorporating unique molecular identifiers. TCRdb used MiXCR to reprocess the PCR reads, holding one entry per CDR3 protein. Of over 450,000 distinct CDR3 sequences listed, 10% are singletons. Specimen: PBMCs, collected before TCRalphabeta/CD19-depleted stem cell transplant. The receptors derive from a child aged 2-15 years with inherited bone marrow failure, due to receive a stem cell transplant.

For this clonotype: This clone may be a read error of a much larger clone one base away. The gene calls are TRBV5-1 and TRBJ2-3; 8 nucleotides agree with TRBD2. The germline V gene encodes CDR1 SGHRS and CDR2 YFSETQ. CDR3 size: 16 residues. CDR3 nucleotides: TGCGCCAGCAGCTTCATAGCGGGGTCTAGCACAGATCCGCAGTATTTT. Translated: CASSFIAGSSTDPQYF. Using reference TRBV5-1 and TRBJ2-3 for the parts outside the CDR3, the full variable domain is KAGVTQTPRYLIKTRGQQVTLSCSPISGHRSVSWYQQTPGQGLQFLFEYFSETQRNKGNFPGRFSGRQFSNSRSEMNVSTLELGDSALYLCASSFIAGSSTDPQYFGPGTRLTVL.

Ten or more counts support this clonotype. The chain is built from TRBV12-3 or TRBV12-4 and TRBJ2-1; D not certain. The ends were cut back, 6 bases at V and 2 bases at J, with 14 bases in the middle. The CDR3 totals 15 residues. CDR3 DNA sequence: TGTGCCAGCAGGGCCCTTGGGCGGACCTACAATGAGCAGTTCTTC. Translating gives CASRALGRTYNEQFF.

Comment on this clonotype: A clone one base away is much larger, so this may be a read error. The chain joins TRBV6-1 to TRBJ2-3; 7 bases align to TRBD2. This CDR3 is 14 amino acids long. Germline V gene sequence: CDR1 MNHNS, CDR2 SASEGT. CDR3 loop: CARSGGGLGRTQYF. In DNA form, the CDR3 reads TGTGCCAGGAGTGGGGGAGGGCTAGGGCGTACGCAGTATTTT.

This clonotype was found many times. This sequence joins TRBV28 and TRBJ2-1; no definite D call. Germline V gene data show CDR1 as MDHEN and CDR2 as SYDVKM. CDR3 length: 13 residues. V lost 5 bases and J 15 bases, leaving 20 bases between the germline ends. CDR3 sequence: CASSPPSGQPRFF. The CDR3 DNA reads as TGTGCCAGCAGTCCACCATCGGGTCAGCCTCGGTTCTTC. Variable domain in full (rest from reference TRBV28 and TRBJ2-1): DVKVTQSSRYLVKRTGEKVFLECVQDMDHENMFWYRQDPGLGLRLIYFSYDVKMKEKGDIPEGYSVSREKKERFSLILESASTNQTSMYLCASSPPSGQPRFFGPGTRLTVL.

This clonotype appeared a few times. This chain uses TRBV4-2 with TRBJ1-2, with 10 bases aligning to TRBD1. CDR1 LGHNA and CDR2 YNFKEQ come from the germline V gene. Losses at the gene ends were 4 bases for V and 8 bases for J; bases not matched to a gene: 16. CDR3 length: 17 amino acids. The CDR3 nucleotides are TGTGCCAGCAGCCGCGGGACAGGGGTTCGGACGACGACGGGCTACACCTTC. This codes for CASSRGTGVRTTTGYTF.